The sequence of this TCR beta chain was determined in a study of T cells in Graves' hyperthyroidism and ophthalmopathy (dated by TCRdb to about 2019). In terms of the full investigation: Peripheral blood was sampled at the time of initial diagnosis, prior to any treatment. A discovery cohort of roughly 100 patients, about 43 with Graves' ophthalmopathy and approximately 60 with stable Graves' hyperthyroidism, was used to find distinguishing TCR V-J signatures. Once sampling was done, hyperthyroidism patients were given methimazole at a starting dose of 30 mg daily, whereas ophthalmopathy patients were given high-dose intravenous methylprednisolone. According to the paper, TCR Vbeta CDR3 sequencing was carried out on about 140 peripheral blood samples, which came from some 41 ophthalmopathy, 75 to 80 hyperthyroidism and about 17 progressor patients. Prospective prediction of ophthalmopathy was tested in an independent validation cohort consisting of 18 to 20 hyperthyroidism patients and approximately 16 patients who later progressed to ophthalmopathy. The study also compared thyroid tissue and blood T-cell repertoires from over 5 Graves' hyperthyroidism patients. For training and testing, the 100 or so patients in the discovery cohort were randomly divided in a 7:3 ratio.

A patient counted as having stable Graves' hyperthyroidism if no progression to ophthalmopathy occurred over 18 months of follow-up. The hyperthyroidism patients were between 18 and 65 years old and newly diagnosed, with a disease duration of less than 2 months. The study excluded patients with uncontrolled infections, other autoimmune diseases, pregnancy or lactation. Diagnoses were based on clinical symptoms, serum thyroxine and TRAb, thyroid ultrasound and orbital computed tomography. PBMCs were isolated from more than 8 ml of fresh peripheral blood by Ficoll-Paque density gradient centrifugation. Total RNA was extracted using Trizol reagent, and RNA quality was assessed on an Agilent 2100 Bioanalyzer. What the research found in general, with its limitations: No statistical method was used to set the sample size in advance, and investigators knew the group allocation. In cross-validation, a model built on a 13 V-J signature told ophthalmopathy apart from stable hyperthyroidism with less than 90% sensitivity and about 81% specificity, and in testing the same model reached 80%/75%. In validation, the model predicted progression to ophthalmopathy a median of 6.5 months before onset, with approximately 71% sensitivity and roughly 72% specificity. Most expanded thyroid clonotypes (frequency above 0.001) were also detected in blood, a finding suggesting that blood repertoires may reflect thyroid immune responses.

The CDR3, from cysteine to phenylalanine, totals 14 residues. CDR3 DNA is the only sequence kept; it has 42 bases, read in frame from the first base. The trim is 3 bases for V and 2 bases for J, with a gap of 11 bases between the germline ends. Sequences MDHEN (CDR1) and SYDVKM (CDR2) are obtained from the germline V gene. The TCR beta CDR3 regions were amplified from RNA transcripts. The TCR CDR3 was subjected to a first round of RT-PCR using the HTBI primer set and the Qiagen OneStep RT-PCR kit. A second multiplex PCR round built the libraries, followed by size selection and purification. The libraries were sequenced on an Illumina HiSeq2000 using paired-end 100 bp reads. The study's own analysis went as follows. SOAPnuke was used to process the raw data, with reads discarded if the reads contained adapters or uncalled bases, had a mean Phred below 15, or lacked an exact constant-primer or identifier match. High-quality paired reads were merged using COPE v1.2.5, and each unique nucleotide sequence was defined as a clonotype. MiTCR v1.1 was used to align the clonotypes against IMGT TRBV, TRBD and TRBJ reference segments. Only V-J combinations with frequency above 0.0001, covering 99% to 99.2% of repertoires, were analysed. The TCS score was defined as the ratio of F50 (clonal expansion) to E x V (chaos), calculated using BLOSUM62-based TCRdist between CDR3 peptides within each V-J. Welch's t-statistics and random forest reduced 500 to 650 V-J features to 10 to 15, which were used in a naive Bayes classifier (R e1071). The public reads were run again by TCRdb, first through fastp at Q25 and then through MiXCR, and only productive beta chains were kept. Rows are unified per CDR3 protein, each entry keeping the most common DNA and genes. TCRdb's processing, not the authors', yielded these V and J calls. The sample has about 620,000 distinct CDR3 sequences on record, 15% to 20% of them singletons. The biggest ten clones account for less than 4.5% of the sample.

This clonotype was seen ten or more times. This receptor's antigen is unknown. The sample holds no much larger clone one base away, and base qualities are not on file. The sample taken for sequencing was blood. The TCR originated in a woman younger than 45 with Graves' hyperthyroidism. Rearrangement joined TRBV28 to TRBJ2-7; possibly the D gene is TRBD1, per 5 matching bases. CDR3 protein: CASSFPDTPYEQYF. The base sequence is TGTGCCAGCAGTTTCCCGGACACTCCCTACGAGCAGTACTTC.